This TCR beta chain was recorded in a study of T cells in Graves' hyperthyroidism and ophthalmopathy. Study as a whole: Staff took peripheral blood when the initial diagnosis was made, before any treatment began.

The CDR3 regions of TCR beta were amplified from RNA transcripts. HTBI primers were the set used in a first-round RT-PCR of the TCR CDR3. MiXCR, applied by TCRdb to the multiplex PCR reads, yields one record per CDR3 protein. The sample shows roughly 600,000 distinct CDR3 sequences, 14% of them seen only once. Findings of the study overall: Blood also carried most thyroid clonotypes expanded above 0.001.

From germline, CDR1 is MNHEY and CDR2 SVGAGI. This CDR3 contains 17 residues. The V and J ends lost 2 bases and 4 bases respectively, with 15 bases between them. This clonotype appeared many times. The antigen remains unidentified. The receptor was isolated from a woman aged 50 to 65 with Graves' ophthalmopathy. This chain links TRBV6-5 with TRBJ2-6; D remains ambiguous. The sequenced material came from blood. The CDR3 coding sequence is TGTGCCAGCAGTTACGTCACAGCCTGGGCGGGGGCCAACGTCCTGACTTTC. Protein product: CASSYVTAWAGANVLTF.